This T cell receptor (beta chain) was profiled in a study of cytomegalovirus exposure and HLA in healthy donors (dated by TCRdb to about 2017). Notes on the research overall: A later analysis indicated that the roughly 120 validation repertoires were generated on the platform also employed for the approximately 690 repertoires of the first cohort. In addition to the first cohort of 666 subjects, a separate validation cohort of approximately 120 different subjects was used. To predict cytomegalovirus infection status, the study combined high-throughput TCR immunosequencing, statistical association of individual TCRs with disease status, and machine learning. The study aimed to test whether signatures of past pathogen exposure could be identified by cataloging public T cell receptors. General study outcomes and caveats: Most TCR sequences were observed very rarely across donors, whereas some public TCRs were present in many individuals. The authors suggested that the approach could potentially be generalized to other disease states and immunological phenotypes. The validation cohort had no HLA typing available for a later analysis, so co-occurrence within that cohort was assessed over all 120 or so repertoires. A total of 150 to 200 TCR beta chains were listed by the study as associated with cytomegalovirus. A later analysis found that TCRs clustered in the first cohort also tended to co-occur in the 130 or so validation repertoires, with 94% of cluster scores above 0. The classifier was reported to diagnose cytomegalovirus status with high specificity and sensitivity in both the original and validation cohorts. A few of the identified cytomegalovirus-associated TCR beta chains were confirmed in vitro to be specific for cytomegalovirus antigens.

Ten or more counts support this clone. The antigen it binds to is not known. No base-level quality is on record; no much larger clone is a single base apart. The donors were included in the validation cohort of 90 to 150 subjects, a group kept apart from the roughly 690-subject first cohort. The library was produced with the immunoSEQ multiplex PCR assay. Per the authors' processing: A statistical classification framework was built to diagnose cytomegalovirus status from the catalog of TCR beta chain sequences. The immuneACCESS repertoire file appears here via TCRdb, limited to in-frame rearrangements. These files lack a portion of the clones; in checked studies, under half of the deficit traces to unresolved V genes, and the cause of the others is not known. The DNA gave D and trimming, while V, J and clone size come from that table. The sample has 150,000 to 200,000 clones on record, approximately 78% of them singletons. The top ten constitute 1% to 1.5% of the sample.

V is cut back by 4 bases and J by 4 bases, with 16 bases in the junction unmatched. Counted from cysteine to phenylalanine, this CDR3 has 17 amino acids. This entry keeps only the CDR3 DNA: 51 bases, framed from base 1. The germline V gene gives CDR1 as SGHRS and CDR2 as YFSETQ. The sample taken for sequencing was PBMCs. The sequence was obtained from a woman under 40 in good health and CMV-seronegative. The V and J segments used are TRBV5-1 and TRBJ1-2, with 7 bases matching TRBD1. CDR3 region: CASSAGTELDTIYGYTF. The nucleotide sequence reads TGCGCCAGCAGCGCCGGGACAGAGCTAGACACCATCTATGGCTACACCTTC. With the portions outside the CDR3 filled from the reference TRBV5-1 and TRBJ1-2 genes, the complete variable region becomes KAGVTQTPRYLIKTRGQQVTLSCSPISGHRSVSWYQQTPGQGLQFLFEYFSETQRNKGNFPGRFSGRQFSNSRSEMNVSTLELGDSALYLCASSAGTELDTIYGYTFGSGTRLTVV.